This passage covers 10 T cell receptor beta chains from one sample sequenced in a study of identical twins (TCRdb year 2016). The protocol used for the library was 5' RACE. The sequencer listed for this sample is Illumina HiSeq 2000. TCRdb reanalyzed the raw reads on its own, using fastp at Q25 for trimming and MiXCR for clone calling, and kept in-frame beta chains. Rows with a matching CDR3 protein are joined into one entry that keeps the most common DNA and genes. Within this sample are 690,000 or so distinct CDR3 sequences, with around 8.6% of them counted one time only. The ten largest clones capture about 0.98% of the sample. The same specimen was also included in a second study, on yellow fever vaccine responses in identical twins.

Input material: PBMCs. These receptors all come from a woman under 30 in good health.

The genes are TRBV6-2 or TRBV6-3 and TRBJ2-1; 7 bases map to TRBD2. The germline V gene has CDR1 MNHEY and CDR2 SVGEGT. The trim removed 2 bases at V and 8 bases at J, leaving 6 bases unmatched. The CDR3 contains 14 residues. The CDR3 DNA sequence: TGTGCCAGCAGTTACGTGCGGGAGAACGATGAGCAGTTCTTC. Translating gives CASSYVRENDEQFF.

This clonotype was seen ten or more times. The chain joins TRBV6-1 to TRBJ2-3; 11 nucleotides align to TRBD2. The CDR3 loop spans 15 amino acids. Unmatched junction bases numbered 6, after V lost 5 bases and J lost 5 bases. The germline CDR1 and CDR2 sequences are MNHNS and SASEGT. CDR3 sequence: CASSNSGGALDTQYF. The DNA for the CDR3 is TGTGCCAGCAGTAATAGCGGGGGGGCCTTAGATACGCAGTATTTT.

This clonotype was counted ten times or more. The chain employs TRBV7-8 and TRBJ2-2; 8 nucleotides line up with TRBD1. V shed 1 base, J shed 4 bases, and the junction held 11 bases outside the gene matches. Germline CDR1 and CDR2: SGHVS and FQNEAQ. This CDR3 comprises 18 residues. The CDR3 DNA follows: TGTGCCAGCAGCTTAGTTTCGCAGGGGGCGGGTGGCACCGGGGAGCTGTTTTTT. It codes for CASSLVSQGAGGTGELFF.

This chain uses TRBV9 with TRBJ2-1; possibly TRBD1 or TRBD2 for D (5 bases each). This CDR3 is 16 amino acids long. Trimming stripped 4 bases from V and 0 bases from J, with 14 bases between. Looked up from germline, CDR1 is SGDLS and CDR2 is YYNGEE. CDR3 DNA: TGTGCCAGCAGCTCACGGGGCTCGAGCTCCTACAATGAGCAGTTCTTC. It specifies CASSSRGSSSYNEQFF.

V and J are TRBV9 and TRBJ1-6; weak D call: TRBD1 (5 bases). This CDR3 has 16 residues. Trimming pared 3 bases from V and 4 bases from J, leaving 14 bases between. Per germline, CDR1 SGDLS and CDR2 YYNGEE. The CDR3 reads CASSDEGKHYNSPLHF. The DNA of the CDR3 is TGTGCCAGCAGCGATGAGGGGAAGCATTATAATTCACCCCTCCACTTT.

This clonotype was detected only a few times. The CDR3 loop reads CSARRLAGGNEQYF. Here the CDR3 DNA reads TGCAGTGCTCGGAGACTAGCGGGGGGCAACGAGCAGTACTTC. The rearrangement joins TRBV20-1 to TRBJ2-7; 13 bases align to TRBD2. Germline CDR1 and CDR2: DFQATT and SNEGSKA (reference sequence). This CDR3 has 14 amino acids. The V segment lost 5 bases and the J segment 5 bases; nucleotides outside the gene matches: 6.

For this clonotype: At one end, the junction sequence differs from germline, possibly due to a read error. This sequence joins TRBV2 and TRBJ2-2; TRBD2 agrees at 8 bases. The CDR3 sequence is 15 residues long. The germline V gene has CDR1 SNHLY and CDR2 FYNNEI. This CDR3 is CSSSVIAGYTGELFF. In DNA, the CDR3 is TGTTCCAGCAGTGTGATAGCGGGGTACACCGGGGAGCTGTTTTTT.

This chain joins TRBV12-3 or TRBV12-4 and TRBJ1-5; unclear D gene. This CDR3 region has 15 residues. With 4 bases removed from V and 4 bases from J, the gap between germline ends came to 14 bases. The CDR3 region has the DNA TGTGCCAGCAGTTCCCCAAAGGACGCTAATCAGCCCCAGCATTTT. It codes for CASSSPKDANQPQHF.

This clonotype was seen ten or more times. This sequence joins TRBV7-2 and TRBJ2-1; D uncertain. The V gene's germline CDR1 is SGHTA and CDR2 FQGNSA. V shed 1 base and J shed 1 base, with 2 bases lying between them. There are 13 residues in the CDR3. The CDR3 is CASSLGSYNEQFF. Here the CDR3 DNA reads TGTGCCAGCAGCTTAGGGTCCTACAATGAGCAGTTCTTC.

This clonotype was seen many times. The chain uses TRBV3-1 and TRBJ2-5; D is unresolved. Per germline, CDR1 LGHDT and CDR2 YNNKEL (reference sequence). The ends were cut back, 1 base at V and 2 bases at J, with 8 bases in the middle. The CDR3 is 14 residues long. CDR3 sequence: CASSQVGGQETQYF. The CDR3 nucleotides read TGTGCCAGCAGCCAAGTAGGTGGGCAAGAGACCCAGTACTTC.